This T cell receptor beta chain came from a study of identical twins. Study results and caveats: Those out-of-frame alpha sequences shared by twins showed an excess of low generation probability.

V was cut by 6 bases and J by 7 bases, with 12 bases left in between. The CDR3 covers 12 residues. The germline CDR1 and CDR2 sequences are SGHAT and FQNNGV. As for this clonotype: What it binds is not known.

TCRdb called the 5' RACE reads again in MiXCR, with one record for every CDR3 protein. The sample carries around 500,000 distinct CDR3 sequences, approximately 15% recorded once. This sample also appeared in a second study, on yellow fever vaccine responses in identical twins.

This sequence was found in a woman younger than 30 in good health. V and J are TRBV11-2 and TRBJ1-2; a weak D match, TRBD1 (6 bases). Sequenced sample: CD4+ T cells sorted from blood. The CDR3 DNA reads TGTGCCAGCAGATCAGGGACAATTGGCTACACCTTC. Translating it yields CASRSGTIGYTF.